This entry features one T cell receptor beta chain sequence. This entry is derived from a study of blood T cell repertoires in COVID-19. Study-wide background: Acute and convalescent COVID-19 specimens originated in the United States, Italy and Spain. From T cells, B-cell-depleted T cells, or PBMCs came the material, which was cDNA or gDNA.

CDR3 length equals 15 residues. The junction had 10 bases not matched to a gene; V was cut back by 4 bases and J by 3 bases. Germline assignment: CDR1 SQVTM and CDR2 ANQGSEA. As handled by the study authors: Reference gene primer amplification gave estimated nucleated cell counts. Measured with immunoSEQ multiplex PCR; TCRdb has only the in-frame clones, and not every one. The DNA was the basis for D and trimming; V, J and clone size are from that table. The sample lists more than 300,000 clones, around 90% seen once, with 0.8% to 1.3% in the top ten. It was during active infection that Seattle patients were enrolled and then longitudinally followed.

This TCR was recovered from a woman in her thirties or forties with COVID-19, enrolled during active disease. Input material: peripheral blood. V and J are TRBV29-1 and TRBJ2-3; 7 bases match TRBD1. CDR3 region: CSVGRGLVYTDTQYF. In DNA, the CDR3 is TGCAGCGTTGGAAGGGGGCTGGTATATACAGATACGCAGTATTTT.